This T cell receptor (beta chain) was documented in a study of T-cell memory formation after mild COVID-19. In the study overall: There were largely donor-specific TCR clusters. Regarding the study as a whole: Detection of some responders pre-infection suggested pre-existing cross-reactive memory T cells participated.

This clonotype was recorded at least ten times. Its target is unknown. CDR1 is SGHRS, CDR2 YFSETQ, per germline. Trimming stripped 3 bases from V and 1 base from J, with 9 bases between. CDR3 length equals 14 residues. Libraries for TCRalpha and TCRbeta carried sample barcodes and unique molecular identifiers via 5'RACE. A single record per CDR3 protein comes from TCRdb applying MiXCR to the 5' RACE reads. The sample includes about 170,000 distinct CDR3 sequences, 10% to 15% of them seen just once. This chain links TRBV5-1 with TRBJ2-3, with no clear D. Sequencing was carried out using PBMCs or a T cell subset sorted from them (not recorded which). The origin of this receptor is a man aged 18 to 29 who had mild COVID-19 (a few samples of this study predate the infection). Cell type and time point are not known. The CDR3 reads CASSWGRGTDTQYF. The DNA of the CDR3 is TGCGCCAGCAGCTGGGGTCGGGGCACAGATACGCAGTATTTT.